Following are 14 T cell receptor beta chains from one sample sequenced in a study of T cell repertoires in ileal Crohn's disease. Generated by immunoSEQ multiplex PCR, the TCRdb table keeps only in-frame clones and is missing some. The table has 8,000 to 9,500 clones, around 76% seen once. Sequenced sample: ileal tissue. All receptors derive from an adult with Crohn's disease.

The chain uses TRBV5-3 and TRBJ2-7, with D possibly being TRBD2 (5 bases). TRBV5-3 is reported as an ORF; its role is uncertain. Between the trimmed V and J ends, which lost 5 bases and 4 bases, there was a span of 19 bases. CDR3 size: 15 residues. The CDR3 DNA reads as TGTGCCAGAAGGAGCGGCGGTGGCATACCTTACGAGCAGTACTTC. This gives the protein CARRSGGGIPYEQYF.

The chain combines TRBV9 with TRBJ1-1; tentative D call: TRBD1 (6 bases). The CDR3 spans 14 residues. Germline values: CDR1 SGDLS, CDR2 YYNGEE. Trimming left V 2 bases short and J 1 base short, with 9 bases between. The CDR3 bases are TGTGCCAGCAGCGTCAGGGGCGCGAACACTGAAGCTTTCTTT. It yields the protein CASSVRGANTEAFF.

The V gene is TRBV7-9, the J gene TRBJ2-3; the D is unclear. Germline V lookup: CDR1 SEHNR, CDR2 FQNEAQ (reference sequence). The length of the CDR3 is 12 residues. V was pared by 5 bases and J by 10 bases, with 13 bases between. The chain's CDR3 is CASSLGSFPQYF. CDR3 coding DNA: TGTGCCAGCAGCCTCGGGTCCTTTCCGCAGTATTTT.

This chain links TRBV2 with TRBJ2-3, with 7 bases lining up with TRBD2. Losses at the gene ends were 4 bases for V and 1 base for J; bases not matched to a gene: 5. This CDR3 is built from 15 residues. Germline CDR1 SNHLY, CDR2 FYNNEI. The CDR3 nucleotides read TGTGCCAGCAGTGGTCAGGGAGGGGGCACAGATACGCAGTATTTT. Its translation: CASSGQGGGTDTQYF.

The chain links TRBV5-6 to TRBJ1-2, with D possibly matching TRBD1 (5 bases). V was pared by 6 bases and J by 7 bases, with 16 bases between. Germline CDR1 and CDR2: SGHDT and YYEEEE. This CDR3 contains 13 residues. The CDR3 protein is CASTADSWGGYTF. DNA of the CDR3: TGTGCCAGCACCGCCGACAGCTGGGGTGGCTACACCTTC.

The V and J genes are TRBV19 and TRBJ1-6; tentative D call: TRBD1 (5 bases). CDR3 length equals 17 residues. The V and J ends lost 5 bases and 0 bases respectively, with 14 bases between them. The germline CDR1 and CDR2 sequences are LNHDA and SQIVND (reference sequence). The CDR3 DNA sequence: TGTGCCAGTAGTTTCATGGACACGAGCTCCTATAATTCACCCCTCCACTTT. It codes for CASSFMDTSSYNSPLHF. The full variable domain, with the rest looked up from reference TRBV19 and TRBJ1-6, is DGGITQSPKYLFRKEGQNVTLSCEQNLNHDAMYWYRQDPGQGLRLIYYSQIVNDFQKGDIAEGYSVSREKKESFPLTVTSAQKNPTAFYLCASSFMDTSSYNSPLHFGNGTRLTVT.

CDR3 region: CASSERTGGVTNEKLFF. Written as DNA, the CDR3 is TGTGCCAGCAGTGAACGGACAGGGGGCGTAACTAATGAAAAACTGTTTTTT. The chain combines TRBV25-1 with TRBJ1-4; 11 positions agree with TRBD1. The V gene's germline CDR1 is MGHDK and CDR2 SYGVNS. CDR3 length equals 17 residues. V lost 2 bases, J lost 1 base, and 3 bases stayed unmatched.

The chain combines TRBV9 with TRBJ2-7, with TRBD2 identical over 10 bases. CDR1 is SGDLS and CDR2 is YYNGEE in the germline V gene. V lost 4 bases to trimming and J lost 3 bases; unmatched junction nucleotides: 7. The CDR3 length is 15 residues. The CDR3 protein is CASSPHSGGFYEQYF. The CDR3 DNA reads as TGTGCCAGCAGCCCCCATAGCGGGGGGTTCTACGAGCAGTACTTC. The entire variable domain, with the rest obtained from reference TRBV9 and TRBJ2-7, is as follows: DSGVTQTPKHLITATGQRVTLRCSPRSGDLSVYWYQQSLDQGLQFLIQYYNGEERAKGNILERFSAQQFPDLHSELNLSSLELGDSALYFCASSPHSGGFYEQYFGPGTRLTVT.

This clone was picked up a small number of times. The rearrangement uses TRBV5-5 and TRBJ1-1, with D perhaps TRBD1 (6 bases). CDR3 length equals 14 residues. Trimming took off 5 bases at V and 2 bases at J, with 13 bases between the two ends. Germline V gene lookup returns CDR1 SGHKS and CDR2 YYEKEE (reference sequence). CDR3 DNA: TGTGCCAGCAGGTTAGGCAGGGGTAACACTGAAGCTTTCTTT. Its protein product is CASRLGRGNTEAFF.

This rearrangement joins TRBV7-8 to TRBJ1-6; 10 nucleotides line up with TRBD1. V shed 7 bases, J shed 4 bases, and the junction held 13 bases outside the gene matches. Per germline, CDR1 SGHVS and CDR2 FQNEAQ. The CDR3 extends over 18 amino acids. The CDR3 reads CASMKEGTGAVYNSPLHF. CDR3 bases: TGTGCCAGCATGAAGGAGGGGACAGGGGCCGTATATAATTCACCCCTCCACTTT.

The V and J genes are TRBV14 and TRBJ1-2; D remains ambiguous. CDR3 length: 12 residues. V shed 4 bases and J shed 5 bases, with 8 bases lying between them. Germline-derived CDR1 and CDR2 are SGHDN and FVKESK. The CDR3 coding sequence is TGTGCCAGCAGCCCCTTTTCTTATGGCTACACCTTC. Translated: CASSPFSYGYTF.

The sample holds a few counts of this clone. The chain employs TRBV5-4 and TRBJ1-1; D is ambiguous. From germline, CDR1 is SGHNT and CDR2 YYREEE (reference sequence). V shed 4 bases and J shed 4 bases, with 11 bases lying between them. The CDR3 is 13 amino acids. Here the CDR3 reads CASSPGRATEAFF. CDR3 coding DNA: TGTGCCAGCAGCCCTGGGAGGGCCACTGAAGCTTTCTTT.

The chain links TRBV14 to TRBJ2-1, with a possible D match to TRBD2 (5 bases). Germline V gene lookup returns CDR1 SGHDN and CDR2 FVKESK. Trimming removed 4 bases at V and 1 base at J, with 11 bases between. The CDR3 is made up of 15 amino acids. In nucleotides, the CDR3 is TGTGCCAGCAGCCCTTCTCGGGATTCCTACAATGAGCAGTTCTTC. It specifies CASSPSRDSYNEQFF.

This rearrangement joins TRBV5-5 to TRBJ1-2; 8 bases align to TRBD1. This CDR3 is built from 15 residues. Germline loops: CDR1 SGHKS, CDR2 YYEKEE (reference sequence). After removal of 5 bases from V and 4 bases from J, the junction contained 10 bases not matched to a gene. In nucleotides, the CDR3 is TGTGCCAGCAGAAATAACACCGGGACAGGCTATGGCTACACCTTC. This gives the protein CASRNNTGTGYGYTF.